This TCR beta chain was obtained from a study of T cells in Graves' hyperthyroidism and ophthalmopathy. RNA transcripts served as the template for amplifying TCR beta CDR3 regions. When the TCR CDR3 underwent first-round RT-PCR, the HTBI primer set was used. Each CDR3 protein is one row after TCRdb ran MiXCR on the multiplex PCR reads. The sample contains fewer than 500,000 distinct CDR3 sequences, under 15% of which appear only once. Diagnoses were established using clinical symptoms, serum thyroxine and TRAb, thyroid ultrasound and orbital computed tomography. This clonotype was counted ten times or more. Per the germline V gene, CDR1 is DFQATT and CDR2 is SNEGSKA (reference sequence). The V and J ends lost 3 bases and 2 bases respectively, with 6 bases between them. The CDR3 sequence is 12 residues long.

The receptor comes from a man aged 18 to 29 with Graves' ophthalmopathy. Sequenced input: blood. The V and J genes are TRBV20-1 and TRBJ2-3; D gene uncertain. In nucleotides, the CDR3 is TGCAGTGCTAGCCCAGCCACAGATACGCAGTATTTT. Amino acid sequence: CSASPATDTQYF.